This T cell receptor (beta chain) was found in a study of T-cell reconstitution after alpha-beta-depleted transplantation in children. Whole-study findings and limits: The authors attributed T-cell counts and diversity one year after transplant mostly to newly produced T cells. Two months or so post-transplant, alpha-beta T cells reportedly derived from several hundred expanded graft clones. Surviving thymic progenitors and recipient T cells were the source of high TCRbeta diversity at day 60 in some patients.

CDR1 and CDR2 (germline): SGHRS, YFSETQ. V lost 4 bases to trimming and J lost 7 bases; unmatched junction nucleotides: 10. The CDR3 is 14 amino acids. This clonotype was counted many times. Its specificity is not known. Using unique molecular identifiers, the investigators prepared the TCRbeta library. Each CDR3 protein gets one entry after TCRdb re-called the PCR reads with MiXCR. This sample has around 700,000 distinct CDR3 sequences, with roughly 14% found just once. The sample in question was PBMCs, obtained before TCRalphabeta/CD19-depleted stem cell transplant. The receptor's source is a girl aged 2-15 years with congenital amegakaryocytic thrombocytopenia, due to receive a stem cell transplant. The J gene is TRBJ1-1, the V gene TRBV5-1, with 7 bases aligning to TRBD1. The CDR3 DNA follows: TGCGCCAGCAGCGCCTTCCCTGACAGGGATGAAGCTTTCTTT. Its protein product is CASSAFPDRDEAFF.